These T cell receptor beta chains were read from a single sample in a study of beta chain features in type 1 diabetes. TCRdb's table, derived via immunoSEQ multiplex PCR, lists solely in-frame clones and lacks some. The repertoire includes some 290,000 clones, 24% of them detected once, and 0.012% sits in the top ten. The sequencing input was naive CD4+ T cells from blood. These receptors originate from a young woman with type 1 diabetes. Each CDR3 is given with its conserved first and last residue.

length: 21
J: TRBJ2-5
V: TRBV9
CDR3: CASSVGTSSSLFDLVKETQYF

length: 12
J: TRBJ1-2
V: TRBV25-1
CDR3: CASSVTDYGYTF

length: 14
J: TRBJ1-1
V: TRBV18
CDR3: CASSPEGAGTEAFF

length: 17
J: TRBJ2-6
V: TRBV23-1
CDR3: CASIPRWGLSGANVLTF

length: 14
J: TRBJ1-5
V: TRBV19
CDR3: CASTGTGHNQPQHF

length: 15
J: TRBJ2-1
V: TRBV25-1
CDR3: CASRGLAGQYNEQFF

length: 14
J: TRBJ2-1
V: TRBV7-2
CDR3: CASSSGLAIGEQFF

length: 18
J: TRBJ2-4
V: TRBV6-1
CDR3: CASSEDWVGVGSSDIQYF

length: 15
J: TRBJ2-3
V: TRBV5-1
CDR3: CASSPTTSGADTQYF

length: 16
J: TRBJ2-5
V: TRBV9
CDR3: CASSDLASGIGETQYF

length: 13
J: TRBJ1-5
V: TRBV30
CDR3: CAWSIQGDQPQHF

length: 11
J: TRBJ2-3
V: TRBV7-9
CDR3: CASRRVDTQYF

length: 14
J: TRBJ1-5
V: TRBV2
CDR3: CASIKGISNQPQHF

length: 15
J: TRBJ2-7
V: TRBV18
CDR3: CASSLTSGWSYEQYF

length: 17
J: TRBJ2-3
V: TRBV7-9
CDR3: CASSPRGGGSVTDTQYF

length: 13
J: TRBJ1-2
V: TRBV29-1
CDR3: CSAGDRGQDGYTF

length: 16
J: TRBJ1-5
V: TRBV6-6
CDR3: CASSLEGPRGNQPQHF

length: 15
J: TRBJ1-5
V: TRBV19
CDR3: CASSPTGVRNQPQHF

length: 16
J: TRBJ2-3
V: TRBV6-1
CDR3: CASSETSGRPADTQYF

length: 15
J: TRBJ2-1
V: TRBV27
CDR3: CASSLTWESYNEQFF

length: 17
J: TRBJ2-1
V: TRBV25-1
CDR3: CASSEIYLAGGGDEQFF

length: 11
J: TRBJ1-5
V: TRBV20-1
CDR3: CSAREGSTQHF

length: 15
J: TRBJ2-5
V: TRBV9
CDR3: CASSVAGSSSGTQYF